The clone carrying this TCR beta chain appeared many times. This sample was taken from a study of T cells in Graves' hyperthyroidism and ophthalmopathy. Exclusion of a patient resulted from uncontrolled infection, other autoimmune disease, pregnancy or lactation. PBMCs were obtained from about 9.9 ml fresh peripheral blood. Amplification yielded TCR beta CDR3 regions, with RNA transcripts as the source. HTBI primers were the set used in a first-round RT-PCR of the TCR CDR3. MiXCR, applied by TCRdb to the multiplex PCR reads, yields one record per CDR3 protein. There are roughly 630,000 distinct CDR3 sequences in the sample; more than 15% occur only once, and under 7.5% lies in the top ten. The TCR originated in a woman aged 25-40 years with Graves' hyperthyroidism. The specimen sequenced was blood.

CDR3 in amino acids: CASSPSGATDTQYF. DNA for the CDR3: TGTGCCAGCTCACCCAGCGGAGCCACAGATACGCAGTATTTT. The V call is TRBV18, the J call TRBJ2-3; possible D gene TRBD2, 5 bases. The CDR3 totals 14 residues. CDR1 KGHSH and CDR2 LQKENI come from the germline V gene. Trimming took 3 bases from V and 2 from J, leaving 9 bases between them.